This T cell receptor beta chain was recorded in a study of T cells in localized non-small cell lung cancer (dated by TCRdb to 2019 to 2021). Study-level background: Comparing tumors with uninvolved tumor-adjacent lungs, the study looked at the T cell repertoires of fewer than 250 patients with early-stage NSCLC. A mean age of around 66 years was recorded for the NSCLC patients, of whom under 150 were male and 100 to 110 were female. All 240 or so NSCLC patients in the cohort were treatment-naive and had localized lung tumors that were resected.

The junction shows trimming of 6 bases on V and 3 bases on J, and the gene matches do not reach 9 bases of it. The germline V gene sets CDR1 to SNHLY and CDR2 to FYNNEI. Inclusive of the bounding cysteine and phenylalanine, the CDR3 is 15 residues long. Only CDR3 DNA remains: 45 bases, in frame from the first base. At diagnosis, tumor, uninvolved tumor-adjacent lung and peripheral blood were collected and then preserved as a mix of FFPE and fresh-frozen material. For TCR repertoire profiling, the blood samples were analyzed as peripheral blood mononuclear cells. The immunoSEQ Assay was used to sequence TCR beta CDR3 regions from DNA. The authors' pipeline ran thus. T cell density was computed as TCR beta template counts normalized to usable DNA estimated by amplifying housekeeping genes. Richness was estimated with the preseqR package, extrapolating to 400,000 templates for PBMC samples and 120,000 templates for tissue samples. Clonality was taken to be one minus Pielou's evenness. Differential abundance testing on productive amino-acid clonotypes, with a minimum total count of 5 and an alpha of 0.1, was used to identify tissue-enriched TCRs. The Jaccard Index and the Morisita Overlap Index were used to quantify repertoire overlap between compartments. GLIPH grouped TCR beta CDR3s together with public tetramer-defined viral CDR3s, and a viral motif had to include at least three viral sequences and show V-gene enrichment. This is the immuneACCESS table as TCRdb keeps it, with only in-frame sequences that have V and J called. A part of the clones is gone; compared with another copy, unresolved V genes explain less than half, and the rest is unexplained. Clone size and V and J calls were adopted from that table, with D and trimming inferred from the DNA. Recorded for this sample are roughly 25,000 clones; roughly 84% of them occurred a single time. The ten largest clonotypes hold approximately 5.1% of the sample.

Study-wide conclusions, independent of this receptor: A median of about 53 of the top 100 tumor clones were detected in paired uninvolved adjacent lung, and approximately 28 of these tumor clones were also found among the top 100 clones of the paired uninvolved adjacent lung. Because the study design was exploratory, TCR variables were selected using unadjusted p-values without false-discovery rate correction. Uninvolved tumor-adjacent lung showed the highest T cell clonality, higher than tumor, which suggests more focused antigenic responses in the uninvolved tumor-adjacent lung. Because multi-region tumor sequencing was not performed, intratumor heterogeneity could not be ruled out. Longer overall survival was associated with higher blood T cell density, whereas shorter survival was associated with higher adjacent-lung clonality.

This clone came up once. Its specific antigen is unknown. Per-base qualities were not stored, and no clone one base away is much larger. The sequences come from PBMCs, collected before any cancer treatment. The chain employs TRBV2 and TRBJ2-7; TRBD1 aligns with 9 central bases. The clonotype comes from a man between 40 and 69 years old with stage II lung adenocarcinoma. The CDR3 amino acid sequence is: CASRTGTGSFYEQYF. The base sequence is TGTGCCAGCAGAACCGGGACAGGGTCGTTCTACGAGCAGTACTTC. Reference TRBV2 and TRBJ2-7 proteins supply the regions before and after the CDR3; the full variable domain is: EPEVTQTPSHQVTQMGQEVILRCVPISNHLYFYWYRQILGQKVEFLVSFYNNEISEKSEIFDDQFSVERPDGSNFTLKIRSTKLEDSAMYFCASRTGTGSFYEQYFGPGTRLTVT.